This T cell receptor beta chain was found in a study of T cell responses to AZD1222 COVID-19 vaccine (dated by TCRdb to the early 2020s). At the level of the whole study: Because spike-specific TCR depth and breadth did not differ between the two schedules, AZD1222 recipients who got a second dose at roughly 4 weeks were pooled with those who got a second dose at roughly 12 weeks. Enrollment into the trials was organized by age into subgroups of 18-55, 56-69 and 70-plus years, and those subgroups contained approximately 150, 30 and 60 TCR-sequenced participants, respectively. TCR sequencing covered roughly 230 trial participants: 200 to 220 given two doses of AZD1222 and 26 given two doses of MenACWY control vaccine.

The sample's time point, from its label and the paper: baseline before first vaccination. Samples from vaccinated people were obtained from the UK trials COV001 and COV002, which included a single-blind randomized controlled phase 2/3 trial of AZD1222 (ChAdOx1 nCoV-19) in healthy adults. For TCRbeta chain sequencing, PBMC samples from trial participants were taken at day 0 and at day 28 after the second dose. The CDR3 regions of human TCRbeta chains were analyzed by immunosequencing. The paper's data handling went like this. Repertoire TCRs were checked for matches against a reference library of SARS-CoV-2-specific TCRs that had been generated using the MIRA antigen-specificity platform. Breadth was defined as the fraction of unique TCRs that were SARS-CoV-2-associated, and depth was defined as the fraction of total T cells that were SARS-CoV-2-associated. Using the MIRA data, each spike-specific TCR was assigned both to the spike region to which the TCR was reactive and to a CD4 or CD8 class. Log10-transformed breadth and depth values were compared by one-way ANOVA with Sidak's multiple comparisons tests. In its TCRdb copy, this immuneACCESS table keeps in-frame sequences only and misses some clones. Where compared with another copy, unresolved V genes explain less than half of these, and the others have no known cause. D and trimming come from the DNA, and the V and J calls and clone size come from that table. The sample table lists more than 150,000 clones, around 92% of them with a count of one. The ten biggest clones cover 8.5% to 12% of the sample.

Note on this clone: The antigen it binds to is not known. The sample holds no much larger clone one base away, and base qualities are not on file.

Summary of the overall study and its limitations: Only 5 to 7 AZD1222 recipients were SARS-CoV-2 seropositive at baseline, limiting conclusions about previously exposed vaccinees. Because no day 14 peak-response samples were available, the repertoires could be characterized only after the peak T cell response. Participants were mostly white British and included more females than males, and it was suggested by the authors that clonal diversity may have been underestimated. The 56-69-year group was small, and its depth increase did not reach significance, likely because of low power. After two AZD1222 doses, both the breadth and the depth of spike-specific TCRs were significantly higher than at day 0 and than in MenACWY recipients. Epitopes outside the regions mutated in the B.1.351 and B.1.1.7 variants were reportedly recognized by nearly half of the unique spike-specific TCRs. The vaccine-associated CD4 TCRs covered the entire spike protein, and the dominant responses fell in regions 160-218 and 743-854.

The specimen comprised peripheral blood, sampled on day 0 of AZD1222 vaccination. The clonotype comes from an adult in good health.

The nucleotide sequence reads TGTGCCAGCAGTACCCCCTGGGGGAGCGGTTACAATGAGCAGTTCTTC. Its protein is CASSTPWGSGYNEQFF. The receptor chain draws on TRBV28 and TRBJ2-1, with the D assignment possibly TRBD1 or TRBD2, given 5 matching bases for each. V loses 5 bases, J loses 4 bases, and the germline ends lie 18 bases apart. For CDR1 and CDR2, the germline V gene lists MDHEN and SYDVKM. Including the terminal cysteine and phenylalanine, the CDR3 comprises 16 residues. Of the read, only the CDR3 DNA is kept; its 48 bases are in frame from base 1.